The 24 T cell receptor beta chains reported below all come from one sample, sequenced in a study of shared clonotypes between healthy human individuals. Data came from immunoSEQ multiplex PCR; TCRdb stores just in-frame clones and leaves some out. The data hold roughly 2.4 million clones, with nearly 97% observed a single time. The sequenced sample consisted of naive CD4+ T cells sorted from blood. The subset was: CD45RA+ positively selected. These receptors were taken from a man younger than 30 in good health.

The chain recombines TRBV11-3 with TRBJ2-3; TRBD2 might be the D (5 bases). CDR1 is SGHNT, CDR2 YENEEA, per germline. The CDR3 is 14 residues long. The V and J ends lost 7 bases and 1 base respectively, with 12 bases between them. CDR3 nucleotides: TGTGCCAGCACCCCTGGGAGCGGCACAGATACGCAGTATTTT. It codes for CASTPGSGTDTQYF.

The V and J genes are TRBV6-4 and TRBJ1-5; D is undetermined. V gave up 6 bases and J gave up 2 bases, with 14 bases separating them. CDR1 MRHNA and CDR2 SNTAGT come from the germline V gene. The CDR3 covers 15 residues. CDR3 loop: CASSQEGVGNQPQHF. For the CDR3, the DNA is TGTGCCAGCAGCCAGGAAGGAGTGGGCAATCAGCCCCAGCATTTT.

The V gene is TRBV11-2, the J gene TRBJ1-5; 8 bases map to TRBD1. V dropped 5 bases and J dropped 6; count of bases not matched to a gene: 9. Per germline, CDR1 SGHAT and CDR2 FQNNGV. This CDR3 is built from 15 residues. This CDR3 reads CASSPDRGPSQPQHF. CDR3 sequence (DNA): TGTGCCAGCAGCCCCGACAGGGGTCCTTCTCAGCCCCAGCATTTT.

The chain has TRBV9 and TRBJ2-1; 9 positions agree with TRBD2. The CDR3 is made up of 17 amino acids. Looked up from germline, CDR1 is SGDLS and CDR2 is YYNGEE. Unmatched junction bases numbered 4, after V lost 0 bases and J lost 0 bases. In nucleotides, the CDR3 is TGTGCCAGCAGCGTAGGGGCGGGAGGGATCTCCTACAATGAGCAGTTCTTC. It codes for CASSVGAGGISYNEQFF.

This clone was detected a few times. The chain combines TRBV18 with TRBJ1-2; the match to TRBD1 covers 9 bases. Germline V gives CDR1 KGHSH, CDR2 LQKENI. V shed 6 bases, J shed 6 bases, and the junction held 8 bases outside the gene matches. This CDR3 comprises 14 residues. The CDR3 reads CASSGGQGYDGYTF. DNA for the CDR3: TGTGCCAGCTCTGGGGGACAGGGATACGATGGCTACACCTTC. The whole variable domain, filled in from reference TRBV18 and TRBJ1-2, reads NAGVMQNPRHLVRRRGQEARLRCSPMKGHSHVYWYRQLPEEGLKFMVYLQKENIIDESGMPKERFSAEFPKEGPSILRIQQVVRGDSAAYFCASSGGQGYDGYTFGSGTRLTVV.

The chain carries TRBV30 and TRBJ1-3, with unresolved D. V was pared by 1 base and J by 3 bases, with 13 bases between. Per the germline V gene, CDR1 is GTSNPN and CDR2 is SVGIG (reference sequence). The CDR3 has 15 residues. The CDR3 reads CAWSGRTGNGNTIYF. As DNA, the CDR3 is TGTGCCTGGAGTGGGCGGACGGGGAATGGAAACACCATATATTTT.

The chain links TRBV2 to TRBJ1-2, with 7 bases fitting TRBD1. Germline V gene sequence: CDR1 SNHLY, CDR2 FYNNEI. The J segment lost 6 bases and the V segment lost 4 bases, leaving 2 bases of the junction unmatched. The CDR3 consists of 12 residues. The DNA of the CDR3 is TGTGCCAGCAGTGCGACAGGGCATGGCTACACCTTC. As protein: CASSATGHGYTF.

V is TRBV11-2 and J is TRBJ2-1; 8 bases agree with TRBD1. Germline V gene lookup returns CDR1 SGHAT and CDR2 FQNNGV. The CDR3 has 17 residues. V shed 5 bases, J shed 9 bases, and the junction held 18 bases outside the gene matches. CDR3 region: CASSPPVGTGQWGEQFF. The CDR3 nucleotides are TGTGCCAGCAGCCCTCCTGTAGGGACAGGACAATGGGGTGAGCAGTTCTTC. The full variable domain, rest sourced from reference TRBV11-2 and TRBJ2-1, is EAGVAQSPRYKIIEKRQSVAFWCNPISGHATLYWYQQILGQGPKLLIQFQNNGVVDDSQLPKDRFSAERLKGVDSTLKIQPAKLEDSAVYLCASSPPVGTGQWGEQFFGPGTRLTVL.

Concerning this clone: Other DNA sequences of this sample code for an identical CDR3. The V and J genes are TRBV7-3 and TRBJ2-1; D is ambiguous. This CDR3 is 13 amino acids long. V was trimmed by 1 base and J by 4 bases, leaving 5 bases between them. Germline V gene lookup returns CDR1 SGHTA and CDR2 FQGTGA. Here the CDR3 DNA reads TGTGCCAGCAGCTTAAACCGTTACAATGAGCAGTTCTTC. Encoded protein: CASSLNRYNEQFF. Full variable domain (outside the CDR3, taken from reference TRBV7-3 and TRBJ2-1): GAGVSQTPSNKVTEKGKYVELRCDPISGHTALYWYRQSLGQGPEFLIYFQGTGAADDSGLPNDRFFAVRPEGSVSTLKIQRTERGDSAVYLCASSLNRYNEQFFGPGTRLTVL.

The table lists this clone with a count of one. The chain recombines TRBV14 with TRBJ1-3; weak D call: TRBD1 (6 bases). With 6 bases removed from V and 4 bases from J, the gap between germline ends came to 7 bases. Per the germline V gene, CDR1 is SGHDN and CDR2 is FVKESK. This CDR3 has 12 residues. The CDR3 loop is CASRDRGNTIYF. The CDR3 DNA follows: TGTGCCAGCAGAGACAGGGGAAACACCATATATTTT.

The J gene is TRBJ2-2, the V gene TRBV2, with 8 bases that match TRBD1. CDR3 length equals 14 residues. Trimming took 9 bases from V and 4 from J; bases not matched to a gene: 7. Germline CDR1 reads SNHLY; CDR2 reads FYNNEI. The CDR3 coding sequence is TGTGCCAGTCGCCCAGGGGGCCTCACCGGGGAGCTGTTTTTT. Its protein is CASRPGGLTGELFF.

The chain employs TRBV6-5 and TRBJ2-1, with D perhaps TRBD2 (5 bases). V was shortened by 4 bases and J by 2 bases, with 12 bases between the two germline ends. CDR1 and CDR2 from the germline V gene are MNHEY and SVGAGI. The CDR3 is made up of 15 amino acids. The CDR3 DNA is TGTGCCAGCAGTTCGGTAAAGGGAGCCTACAATGAGCAGTTCTTC. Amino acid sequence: CASSSVKGAYNEQFF.

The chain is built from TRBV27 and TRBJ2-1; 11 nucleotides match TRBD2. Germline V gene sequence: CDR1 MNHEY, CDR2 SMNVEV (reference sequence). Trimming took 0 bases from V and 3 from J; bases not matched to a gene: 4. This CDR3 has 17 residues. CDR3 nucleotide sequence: TGTGCCAGCAGTTTATCTCGACTAGCGGGACTCTACAATGAGCAGTTCTTC. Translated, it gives CASSLSRLAGLYNEQFF.

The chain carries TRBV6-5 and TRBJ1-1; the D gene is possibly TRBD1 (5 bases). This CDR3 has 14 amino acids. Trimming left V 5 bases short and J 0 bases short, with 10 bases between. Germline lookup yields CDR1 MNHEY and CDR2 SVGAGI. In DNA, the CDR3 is TGTGCCAGCAGTAGACAGACAATGAACACTGAAGCTTTCTTT. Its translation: CASSRQTMNTEAFF.

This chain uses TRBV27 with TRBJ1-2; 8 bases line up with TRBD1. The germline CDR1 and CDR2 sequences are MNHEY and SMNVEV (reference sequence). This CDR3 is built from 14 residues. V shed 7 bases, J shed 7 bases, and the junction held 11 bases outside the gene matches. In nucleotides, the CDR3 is TGTGCCAGCATCCCATCCGGGACAGGTGGTGGCTACACCTTC. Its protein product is CASIPSGTGGGYTF.

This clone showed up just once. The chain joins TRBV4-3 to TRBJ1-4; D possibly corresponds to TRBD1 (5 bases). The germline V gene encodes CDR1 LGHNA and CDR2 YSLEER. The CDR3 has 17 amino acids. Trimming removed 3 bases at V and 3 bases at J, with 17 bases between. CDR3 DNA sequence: TGCGCCAGCAGCCAGCTCACGAAACCGGGACCTAATGAAAAACTGTTTTTT. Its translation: CASSQLTKPGPNEKLFF.

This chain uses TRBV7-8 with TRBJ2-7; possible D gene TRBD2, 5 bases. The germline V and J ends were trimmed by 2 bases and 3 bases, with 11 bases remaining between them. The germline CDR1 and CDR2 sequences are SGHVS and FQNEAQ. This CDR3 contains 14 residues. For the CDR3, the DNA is TGTGCCAGCAGCTTACCGGGGATCGACTACGAGCAGTACTTC. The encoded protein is CASSLPGIDYEQYF.

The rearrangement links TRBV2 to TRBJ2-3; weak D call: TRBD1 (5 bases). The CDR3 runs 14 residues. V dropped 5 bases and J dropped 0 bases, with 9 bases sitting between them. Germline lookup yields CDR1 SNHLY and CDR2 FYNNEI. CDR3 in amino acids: CASSKGLSTDTQYF. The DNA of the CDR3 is TGTGCCAGCAGTAAGGGGCTAAGCACAGATACGCAGTATTTT.

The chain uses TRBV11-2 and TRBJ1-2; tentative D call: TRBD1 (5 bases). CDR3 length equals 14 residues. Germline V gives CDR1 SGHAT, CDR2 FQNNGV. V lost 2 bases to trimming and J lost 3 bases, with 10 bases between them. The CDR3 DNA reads TGTGCCAGCAGCTTAAGCCGGGGGGACTATGGCTACACCTTC. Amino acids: CASSLSRGDYGYTF.

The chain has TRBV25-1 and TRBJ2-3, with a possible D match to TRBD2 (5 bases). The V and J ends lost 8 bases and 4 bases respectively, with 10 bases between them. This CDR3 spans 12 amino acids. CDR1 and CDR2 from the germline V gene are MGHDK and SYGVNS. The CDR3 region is CASQRGADTQYF. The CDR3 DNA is TGTGCCAGCCAACGGGGTGCAGATACGCAGTATTTT. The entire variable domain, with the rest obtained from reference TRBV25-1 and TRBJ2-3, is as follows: EADIYQTPRYLVIGTGKKITLECSQTMGHDKMYWYQQDPGMELHLIHYSYGVNSTEKGDLSSESTVSRIRTEHFPLTLESARPSHTSQYLCASQRGADTQYFGPGTRLTVL.

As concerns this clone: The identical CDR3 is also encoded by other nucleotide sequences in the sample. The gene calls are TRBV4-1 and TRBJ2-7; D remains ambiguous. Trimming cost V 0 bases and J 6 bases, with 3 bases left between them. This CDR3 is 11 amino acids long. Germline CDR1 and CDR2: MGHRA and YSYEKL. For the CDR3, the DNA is TGCGCCAGCAGCCAAGAAGGCGAGCAGTACTTC. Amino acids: CASSQEGEQYF.

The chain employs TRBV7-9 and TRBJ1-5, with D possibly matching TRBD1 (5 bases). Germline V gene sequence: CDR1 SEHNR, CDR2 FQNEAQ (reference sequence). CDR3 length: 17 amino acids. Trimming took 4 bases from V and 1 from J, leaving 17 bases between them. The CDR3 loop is CASSSLEGVGSNQPQHF. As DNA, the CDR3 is TGTGCCAGCAGCTCCCTTGAAGGGGTGGGGAGCAATCAGCCCCAGCATTTT.

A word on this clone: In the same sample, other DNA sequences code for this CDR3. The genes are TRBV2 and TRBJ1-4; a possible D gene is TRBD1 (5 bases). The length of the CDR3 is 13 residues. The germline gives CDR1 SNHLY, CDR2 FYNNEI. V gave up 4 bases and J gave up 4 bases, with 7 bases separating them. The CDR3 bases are TGTGCCAGCAGTGTGGGACTTAATGAAAAACTGTTTTTT. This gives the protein CASSVGLNEKLFF.

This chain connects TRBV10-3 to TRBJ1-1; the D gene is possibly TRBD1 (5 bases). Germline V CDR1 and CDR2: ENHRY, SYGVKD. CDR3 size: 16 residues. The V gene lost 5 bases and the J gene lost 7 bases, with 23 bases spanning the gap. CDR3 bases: TGTGCCATCAGTTTGAGCAGGGAAGGTAGGGCAAGTGAAGCTTTCTTT. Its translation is CAISLSREGRASEAFF.